Listed below are T cell receptor beta chains from one sample, sequenced in a study of blood T cells in healthy people across ages. Each CDR3 protein is one row after TCRdb ran MiXCR on the 5' RACE reads. The sample has roughly 700,000 distinct CDR3 sequences, 32% seen once. Sequencing used blood. The origin of the receptors is a woman older than 75 in good health. Both conserved end residues are part of each CDR3. The D gene is left open where the match is weak. Not all rows give a size; the values are once, few, many and, for expanded clones, a class.

CDR3 protein | CDR3 DNA | J gene | D gene | clone size | V gene
CASRGTDFNYGYTF | TGTGCCAGCAGAGGGACAGATTTTAACTATGGCTACACCTTC | TRBJ1-2 | TRBD1 | . | TRBV6-6
CASSDGGYEQYF | TGTGCCAGCAGTGACGGCGGATACGAGCAGTACTTC | TRBJ2-7 | . | many | TRBV2
CASSFGRKEYNEQFF | TGTGCCAGCAGCTTCGGCAGGAAGGAATACAATGAGCAGTTCTTC | TRBJ2-1 | . | many | TRBV7-3
CASSSAGGGTEAFF | TGTGCCAGCAGCTCCGCGGGGGGAGGCACTGAAGCTTTCTTT | TRBJ1-1 | . | many | TRBV12-3/TRBV12-4
CASSLTGQAGNTIYF | TGTGCCAGCAGTTTAACAGGGCAGGCTGGAAACACCATATATTTT | TRBJ1-3 | . | . | TRBV6-5
CASSPGLAGGPSTDTQYF | TGTGCCAGTAGTCCCGGACTAGCGGGAGGGCCGTCGACAGATACGCAGTATTTT | TRBJ2-3 | TRBD2 | few | TRBV19
CASSTDMDTEAFF | TGCGCCAGCAGCACGGACATGGACACTGAAGCTTTCTTT | TRBJ1-1 | . | . | TRBV5-1
CASSETIRVSLTFF | TGTGCCAGCAGTGAAACAATCAGGGTTAGTTTAACTTTCTTT | TRBJ1-1 | . | few | TRBV6-1
CASSRGISNQPQHF | TGTGCCAGCAGCAGAGGGATTAGCAATCAGCCCCAGCATTTT | TRBJ1-5 | . | . | TRBV7-9
CASSEGPAAAQPQHF | TGTGCCAGCAGTGAAGGACCGGCAGCCGCTCAGCCCCAGCATTTT | TRBJ1-5 | . | . | TRBV6-1
CASSLSLRLTRDSGYEQYF | TGTGCCAGCAGCTTATCCCTCAGGCTGACTAGAGATAGCGGGTACGAGCAGTACTTC | TRBJ2-7 | TRBD2 | many | TRBV7-2
CASSLSGGSNQPQHF | TGCGCCAGCAGCTTGTCCGGGGGAAGCAATCAGCCCCAGCATTTT | TRBJ1-5 | . | many | TRBV7-2
CASMDQGRGEETQYF | TGTGCCAGCATGGATCAGGGCAGGGGGGAGGAGACCCAGTACTTC | TRBJ2-5 | . | many | TRBV6-2/TRBV6-3
CATGDWGNYGYTF | TGTGCCACCGGTGATTGGGGGAACTATGGCTACACCTTC | TRBJ1-2 | . | few | TRBV24-1
CSAEGLTGIPFPGGYTF | TGCAGCGCAGAGGGATTGACAGGAATCCCCTTCCCTGGTGGCTACACCTTC | TRBJ1-2 | . | . | TRBV29-1
CASSRGSGGLDTQYF | TGTGCCAGCAGCCGCGGTAGCGGGGGGCTGGATACGCAGTATTTT | TRBJ2-3 | TRBD2 | many | TRBV9
CANSEAGQNSQPQHF | TGTGCCAACAGTGAAGCGGGACAGAACAGTCAGCCCCAGCATTTT | TRBJ1-5 | TRBD1 | once | TRBV2
CASSPTGTLTGELFF | TGTGCCAGCAGCCCGACCGGGACCCTCACCGGGGAGCTGTTTTTT | TRBJ2-2 | . | few | TRBV7-3
CASSRQGNTIYF | TGTGCCAGCAGTCGACAGGGAAACACCATATATTTT | TRBJ1-3 | . | . | TRBV2
CASSGRLAGHNEQFF | TGTGCCAGCAGTGGCCGACTAGCGGGGCACAATGAGCAGTTCTTC | TRBJ2-1 | TRBD2 | many | TRBV2
CSAQGRSYGYTF | TGCAGTGCTCAAGGGCGCAGCTATGGCTACACCTTC | TRBJ1-2 | . | . | TRBV20-1
CASSLGGGPTENEQFF | TGTGCCAGCAGCTTAGGCGGGGGACCGACGGAAAATGAGCAGTTCTTC | TRBJ2-1 | TRBD2 | many | TRBV7-3
CARRGQQGYGQPQHF | TGTGCCAGAAGGGGACAACAGGGGTACGGTCAGCCCCAGCATTTT | TRBJ1-5 | TRBD1 | . | TRBV6-1
CPSSRTGVTDTQYF | TGTCCCAGCTCACGGACAGGGGTAACAGATACGCAGTATTTT | TRBJ2-3 | TRBD1 | . | TRBV18
CASSPGNAEAFF | TGTGCCAGCTCACCGGGGAACGCTGAAGCTTTCTTT | TRBJ1-1 | . | . | TRBV18
CASSRSQAYEQYF | TGTGCCAGCAGCCGTTCTCAAGCCTACGAGCAGTACTTC | TRBJ2-7 | . | . | TRBV7-2
CASTLAGGLTDTQYF | TGTGCCAGCACCCTAGCGGGGGGCCTCACAGATACGCAGTATTTT | TRBJ2-3 | TRBD2 | many | TRBV6-2/TRBV6-3
CAWSGAGTKTQYF | TGTGCCTGGAGTGGAGCAGGGACCAAGACCCAGTACTTC | TRBJ2-5 | . | . | TRBV30
CASSPRSQATTGELFF | TGTGCCAGCAGCCCCCGTTCCCAGGCGACTACCGGGGAGCTGTTTTTT | TRBJ2-2 | . | few | TRBV4-2
CASSLGYNNEQFF | TGTGCCAGCAGCCTGGGGTACAACAATGAGCAGTTCTTC | TRBJ2-1 | . | many | TRBV11-2
CASSSRENTEAFF | TGTGCTAGCAGCTCCAGGGAGAACACTGAAGCTTTCTTT | TRBJ1-1 | . | many | TRBV7-7
CASTRTGDHEQFF | TGCGCCAGCACCCGGACAGGGGACCATGAACAGTTCTTC | TRBJ2-1 | TRBD1 | many | TRBV5-1
CASRTGATDTQYF | TGTGCCAGCAGGACCGGGGCCACAGATACGCAGTATTTT | TRBJ2-3 | . | . | TRBV7-2
CASAGDSRYNEQFF | TGTGCCAGCGCCGGGGACTCCAGGTACAATGAGCAGTTCTTC | TRBJ2-1 | . | many | TRBV2
CASRRMRGTGELFF | TGTGCCAGCAGGCGTATGCGGGGTACCGGGGAGCTGTTTTTT | TRBJ2-2 | . | . | TRBV9
CSARDRVNSPLHF | TGCAGTGCTAGAGACAGGGTAAATTCACCCCTCCACTTT | TRBJ1-6 | . | . | TRBV20-1
CSVDPGNEKLFF | TGCAGCGTTGATCCGGGGAATGAAAAACTGTTTTTT | TRBJ1-4 | . | many | TRBV29-1
CSARDSTGGPGETQYF | TGCAGTGCTAGAGATTCCACGGGGGGGCCAGGGGAGACCCAGTACTTC | TRBJ2-5 | TRBD2 | . | TRBV20-1
CASNPQGGVDYEQYF | TGTGCCAGCAACCCACAGGGAGGGGTAGACTACGAGCAGTACTTC | TRBJ2-7 | . | . | TRBV7-6
CSGTSTDTQYF | TGCAGCGGGACTAGCACAGATACGCAGTATTTT | TRBJ2-3 | . | few | TRBV29-1
CASSQTWGTDTQYF | TGTGCCAGCAGCCAGACCTGGGGCACAGATACGCAGTATTTT | TRBJ2-3 | . | . | TRBV7-2
CASGSGQGFYNEQFF | TGTGCCAGCGGTTCAGGACAGGGGTTCTACAATGAGCAGTTCTTC | TRBJ2-1 | TRBD1 | . | TRBV3-1
CASSQVSVFNEQFF | TGTGCCAGCAGCCAAGTTTCGGTCTTCAATGAGCAGTTCTTC | TRBJ2-1 | . | many | TRBV3-1